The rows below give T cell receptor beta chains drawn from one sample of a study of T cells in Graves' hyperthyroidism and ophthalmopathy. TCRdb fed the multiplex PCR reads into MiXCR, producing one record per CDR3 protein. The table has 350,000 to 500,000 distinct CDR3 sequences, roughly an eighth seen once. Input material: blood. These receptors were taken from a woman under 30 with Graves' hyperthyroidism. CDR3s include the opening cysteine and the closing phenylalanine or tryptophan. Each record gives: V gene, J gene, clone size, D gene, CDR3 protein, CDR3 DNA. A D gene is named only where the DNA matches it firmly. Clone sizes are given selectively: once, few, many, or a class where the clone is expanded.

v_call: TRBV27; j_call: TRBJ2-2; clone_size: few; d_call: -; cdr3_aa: CASSFLTGRRVKLFF; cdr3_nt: TGTGCCAGCAGTTTCCTAACAGGGCGCCGGGTGAAGCTGTTTTTT
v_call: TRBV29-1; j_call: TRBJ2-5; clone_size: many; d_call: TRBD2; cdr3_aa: CSVDWTSEETQYF; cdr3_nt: TGCAGCGTTGACTGGACTAGCGAAGAGACCCAGTACTTC
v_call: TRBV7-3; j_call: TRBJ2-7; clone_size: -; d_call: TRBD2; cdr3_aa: CASSLEAGGPGSYEQYF; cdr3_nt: TGTGCCAGCAGCTTAGAAGCGGGAGGGCCCGGGTCCTACGAGCAGTACTTC
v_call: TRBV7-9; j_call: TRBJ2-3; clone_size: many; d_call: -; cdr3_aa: CASSLEGAPDTQYF; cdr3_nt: TGTGCCAGCAGCTTAGAGGGAGCCCCAGATACGCAGTATTTT
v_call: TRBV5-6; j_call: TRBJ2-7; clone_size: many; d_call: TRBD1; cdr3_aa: CASSPTGQGENYEQYF; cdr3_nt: TGTGCCAGCAGCCCGACCGGACAGGGTGAGAATTACGAGCAGTACTTC
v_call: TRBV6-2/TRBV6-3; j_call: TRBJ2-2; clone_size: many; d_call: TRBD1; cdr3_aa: CASSTTNRDSDTGELFF; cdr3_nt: TGTGCCAGCAGCACAACTAATAGGGACAGCGACACCGGGGAGCTGTTTTTT
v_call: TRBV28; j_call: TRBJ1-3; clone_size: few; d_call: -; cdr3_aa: CASSLMGAKGNTIYF; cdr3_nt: TGTGCCAGCAGTTTGATGGGGGCCAAAGGAAACACCATATATTTT
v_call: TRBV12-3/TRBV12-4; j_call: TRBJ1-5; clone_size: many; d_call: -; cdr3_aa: CASIKGIIGAQHF; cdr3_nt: TGTGCCAGCATCAAGGGGATTATAGGAGCCCAGCATTTT
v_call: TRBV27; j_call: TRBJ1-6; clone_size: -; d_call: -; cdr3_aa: CASRTRLTGNNSPLHF; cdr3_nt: TGTGCCAGCAGGACCCGCCTTACAGGGAATAATTCACCCCTCCACTTT
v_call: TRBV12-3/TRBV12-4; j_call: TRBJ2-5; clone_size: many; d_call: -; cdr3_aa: CASSFRLATTQYF; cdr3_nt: TGTGCCAGCAGTTTTCGGCTAGCGACGACCCAGTACTTC
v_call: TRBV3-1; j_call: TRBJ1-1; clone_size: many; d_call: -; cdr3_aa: CASSPEGSEAFF; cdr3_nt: TGTGCCAGCAGCCCAGAGGGGAGTGAAGCTTTCTTT
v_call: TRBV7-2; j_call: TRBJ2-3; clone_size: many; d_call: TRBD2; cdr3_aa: CASSLAVAGVHADTQYF; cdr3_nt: TGTGCCAGCAGCTTAGCGGTAGCGGGAGTTCATGCAGATACGCAGTATTTT
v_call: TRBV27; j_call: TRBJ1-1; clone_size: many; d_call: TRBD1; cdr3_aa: CASIRQGANTEAFF; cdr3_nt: TGTGCCAGCATCAGACAGGGAGCCAACACTGAAGCTTTCTTT
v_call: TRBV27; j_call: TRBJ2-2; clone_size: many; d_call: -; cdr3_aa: CASSLSFQQGLNTGELFF; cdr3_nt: TGTGCCAGCAGTTTAAGTTTCCAGCAGGGTCTTAACACCGGGGAGCTGTTTTTT
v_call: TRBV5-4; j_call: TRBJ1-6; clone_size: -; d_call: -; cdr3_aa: CASRPGGLPGNSPLHF; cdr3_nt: TGTGCCAGCAGACCCGGGGGCCTCCCGGGGAATTCACCCCTCCACTTT
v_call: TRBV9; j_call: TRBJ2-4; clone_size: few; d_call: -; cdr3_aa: CASSVEGELSNIQYF; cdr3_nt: TGTGCCAGCAGCGTAGAAGGTGAATTGAGTAACATTCAGTACTTC
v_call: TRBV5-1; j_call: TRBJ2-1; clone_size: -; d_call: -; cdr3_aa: CASSLGVGVLEQFF; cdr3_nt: TGCGCCAGCAGCTTGGGGGTTGGGGTTCTTGAGCAGTTCTTC
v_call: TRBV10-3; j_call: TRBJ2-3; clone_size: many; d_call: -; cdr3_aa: CAISDGGDTDTQYF; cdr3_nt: TGTGCCATCAGTGATGGCGGTGACACAGATACGCAGTATTTT
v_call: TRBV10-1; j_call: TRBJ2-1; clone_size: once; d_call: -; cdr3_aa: CASSETRLLRVDEQFF; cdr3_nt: TGCGCCAGCAGTGAGACGCGACTCCTAAGGGTGGATGAGCAGTTCTTC
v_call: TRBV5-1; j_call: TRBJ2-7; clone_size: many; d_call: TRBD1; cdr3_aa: CASSLEPGQAYEQYF; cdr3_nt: TGCGCCAGCAGCTTGGAACCGGGACAGGCGTACGAGCAGTACTTC
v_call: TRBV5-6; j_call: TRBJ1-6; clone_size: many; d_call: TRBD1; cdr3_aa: CASSPGQGDNSPLHF; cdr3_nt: TGTGCCAGCAGCCCGGGACAGGGGGATAATTCACCCCTCCACTTT
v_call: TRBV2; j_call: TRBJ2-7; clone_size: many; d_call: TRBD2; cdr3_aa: CASSEGGASTYEQYF; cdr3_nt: TGTGCCAGCAGTGAGGGAGGGGCTTCAACCTACGAGCAGTACTTC
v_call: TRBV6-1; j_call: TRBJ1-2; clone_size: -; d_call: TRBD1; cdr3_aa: CATYPDRAFGGYTF; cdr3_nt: TGTGCCACCTATCCGGACAGGGCATTTGGCGGCTACACCTTC
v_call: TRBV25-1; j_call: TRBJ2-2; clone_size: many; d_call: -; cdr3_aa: CASEGDYMAGELFF; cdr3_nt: TGTGCCAGCGAGGGAGACTATATGGCCGGGGAGCTGTTTTTT
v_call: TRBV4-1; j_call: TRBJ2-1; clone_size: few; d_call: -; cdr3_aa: CASSVETYNEQFF; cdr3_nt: TGCGCCAGTTCGGTGGAGACCTACAATGAGCAGTTCTTC
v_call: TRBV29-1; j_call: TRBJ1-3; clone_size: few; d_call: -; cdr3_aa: CSVGSRVPGNTIYF; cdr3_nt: TGCAGCGTTGGATCCAGGGTGCCTGGAAACACCATATATTTT
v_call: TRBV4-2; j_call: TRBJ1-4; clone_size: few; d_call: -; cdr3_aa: CASSQDRGGKLFF; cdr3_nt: TGTGCCAGCAGCCAAGATCGTGGAGGGAAACTGTTTTTT
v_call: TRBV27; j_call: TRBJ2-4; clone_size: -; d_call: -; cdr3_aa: CASSLYPENIQYF; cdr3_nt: TGTGCCAGCAGTTTATACCCCGAAAACATTCAGTACTTC
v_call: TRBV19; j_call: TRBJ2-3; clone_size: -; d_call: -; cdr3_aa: CASSPGRSDTQYF; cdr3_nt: TGTGCCAGTAGTCCGGGGAGGTCAGATACGCAGTATTTT
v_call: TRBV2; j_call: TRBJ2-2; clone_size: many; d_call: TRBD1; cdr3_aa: CASSRTGLNTGELFF; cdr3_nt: TGTGCCAGCAGTCGGACAGGGCTCAACACCGGGGAGCTGTTTTTT
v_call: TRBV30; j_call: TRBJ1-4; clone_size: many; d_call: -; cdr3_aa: CAWSGQQATNEKLFF; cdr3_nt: TGTGCCTGGAGTGGGCAACAGGCAACTAATGAAAAACTGTTTTTT
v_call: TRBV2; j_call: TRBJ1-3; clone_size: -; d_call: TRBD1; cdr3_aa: CASSGPGGSRNTIYF; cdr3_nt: TGTGCCAGCAGTGGTCCAGGGGGCAGTCGAAACACCATATATTTT
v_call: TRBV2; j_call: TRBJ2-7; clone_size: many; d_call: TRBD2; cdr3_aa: CASSGLAGISPGEQYF; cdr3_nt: TGTGCCAGCAGTGGGCTAGCGGGAATCTCGCCCGGCGAGCAGTACTTC
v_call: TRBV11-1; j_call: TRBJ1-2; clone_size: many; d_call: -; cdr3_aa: CASSPQLGTEFYGYTF; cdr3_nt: TGTGCCAGCAGCCCGCAGTTGGGGACGGAATTCTATGGCTACACCTTC
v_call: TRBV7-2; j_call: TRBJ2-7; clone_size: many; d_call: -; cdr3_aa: CASSLAHTVAYEQYF; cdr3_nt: TGTGCCAGCAGCTTAGCGCACACTGTAGCCTACGAGCAGTACTTC
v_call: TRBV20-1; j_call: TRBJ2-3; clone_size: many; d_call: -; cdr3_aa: CSARVWEGAHSDTQYF; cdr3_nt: TGCAGTGCTAGAGTTTGGGAGGGGGCGCATTCAGATACGCAGTATTTT
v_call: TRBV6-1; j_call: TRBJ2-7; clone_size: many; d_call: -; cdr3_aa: CASSELAWYEQYF; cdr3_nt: TGTGCCAGCAGTGAATTAGCGTGGTACGAGCAGTACTTC
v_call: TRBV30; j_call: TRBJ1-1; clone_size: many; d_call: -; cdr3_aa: CAWKSFTAANTEAFF; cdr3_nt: TGTGCCTGGAAGTCCTTCACAGCCGCTAACACTGAAGCTTTCTTT